Shown below are 23 T cell receptor beta chains from a single sample sequenced in a study of blood T cell repertoires in COVID-19. Repertoires were generated with immunoSEQ multiplex PCR, while TCRdb's copy carries only in-frame clones and drops some. The sample shows about 320,000 clones, roughly 90% of them seen only once. Sequenced: PBMCs or T cells enriched from blood (not recorded which). The receptors shown here come from a man in his 60s who had recovered from COVID-19.

The count of this clone is one. The J gene is TRBJ1-6, the V gene TRBV3-1 (or the pseudogene TRBV3-2); 10 positions match TRBD1. This CDR3 contains 16 residues. In germline, CDR1 is LGHDT, CDR2 YNNKEL (reference sequence). V lost 4 bases to trimming and J lost 7 bases; unmatched junction nucleotides: 7. The CDR3 nucleotides read TGTGCCAGCAGCCGAGGGACAGGGGCAAGGAATTCACCCCTCCACTTT. Translating it yields CASSRGTGARNSPLHF.

This chain uses TRBV4-3 with TRBJ2-5; 15 nucleotides match TRBD2. CDR3 length: 18 residues. The junction had 8 bases not matched to a gene; V was cut back by 1 base and J by 5 bases. The germline gives CDR1 LGHNA, CDR2 YSLEER. DNA of the CDR3: TGCGCCAGCAGCCAAGGGACTAGCGGGGGGGCTAATGGGGAGACCCAGTACTTC. Translating gives CASSQGTSGGANGETQYF.

This chain connects TRBV20-1 to TRBJ1-4; no clear D. V was clipped by 5 bases and J by 5 bases, with 6 bases between them. Germline CDR1 is DFQATT and CDR2 is SNEGSKA (reference sequence). CDR3 length equals 11 residues. The CDR3 here is CSAQSNEKLFF. CDR3 nucleotides: TGCAGTGCTCAATCCAATGAAAAACTGTTTTTT.

The rearrangement links TRBV6-2 or TRBV6-3 to TRBJ1-1, with 10 bases matching TRBD1. The CDR3 length is 15 residues. With V trimmed by 6 bases and J by 9 bases, 13 bases remained unmatched. Per the germline V gene, CDR1 is MNHEY and CDR2 is SVGEGT. The CDR3 DNA sequence: TGTGCCAGCAGCCGTCCGACAGGGGGCCAATCCCAAGCTTTCTTT. It codes for CASSRPTGGQSQAFF.

The J gene is TRBJ2-2, the V gene TRBV19; TRBD1 aligns across 9 bases. The germline V gene has CDR1 LNHDA and CDR2 SQIVND (reference sequence). This CDR3 comprises 15 residues. Trimming took 3 bases from V and 6 from J; bases not matched to a gene: 5. In DNA form, the CDR3 reads TGTGCCAGTAGTATCACAGGGGGCGCAGCCGGGGAGCTGTTTTTT. Its translation: CASSITGGAAGELFF.

The gene calls are TRBV7-9 and TRBJ2-3, with a weak D call TRBD2 (5 bases). The CDR3 length is 14 residues. Germline assignment: CDR1 SEHNR and CDR2 FQNEAQ (reference sequence). Trimming removed 5 bases at V and 0 bases at J, with 9 bases between. CDR3 protein: CASSGRTSTDTQYF. In nucleotides, the CDR3 is TGTGCCAGCAGCGGGAGAACTAGCACAGATACGCAGTATTTT.

The genes are TRBV30 and TRBJ1-1; 7 nucleotides line up with TRBD1. The V and J ends lost 0 bases and 4 bases, in that order; junction bases with no gene match: 2. CDR1 is GTSNPN, CDR2 SVGIG, per germline (reference sequence). The CDR3 consists of 13 residues. The CDR3 DNA reads as TGTGCCTGGAGTGTAGCAGGGGGCACTGAAGCTTTCTTT. Protein product: CAWSVAGGTEAFF.

The genes are TRBV9 and TRBJ2-7; the match to TRBD2 covers 8 bases. Germline assignment: CDR1 SGDLS and CDR2 YYNGEE. V gave up 4 bases and J gave up 7 bases; unmatched junction bases: 16. This CDR3 comprises 16 residues. As DNA, the CDR3 is TGTGCCAGCAGCAGAACCCTAGCGGGTCGGCCGGGGGAGCAGTACTTC. Its protein is CASSRTLAGRPGEQYF.

This chain uses TRBV5-1 with TRBJ1-1; 10 nucleotides match TRBD1. The trim removed 4 bases at V and 3 bases at J, leaving 3 bases unmatched. Germline V CDR1 and CDR2: SGHRS, YFSETQ. The CDR3 has 14 residues. CDR3 nucleotide sequence: TGCGCCAGCAGCCCGGACAGGGGGGACACTGAAGCTTTCTTT. Its protein is CASSPDRGDTEAFF.

The chain has TRBV9 and TRBJ2-2; no definite D call. This CDR3 contains 13 residues. CDR1 and CDR2 (germline): SGDLS, YYNGEE. Trimming took off 0 bases at V and 4 bases at J, with 4 bases between the two ends. The CDR3 nucleotides are TGTGCCAGCAGCGTAGAGAGCACCGGGGAGCTGTTTTTT. It encodes CASSVESTGELFF.

This clone has a single count. V and J are TRBV29-1 and TRBJ1-1; 8 bases fit TRBD1. CDR1 and CDR2 (germline): SQVTM, ANQGSEA. The CDR3 has 13 amino acids. J lost 3 bases, V lost 7 bases, and 7 bases had no gene match. CDR3 residues: CSDSDRGYTEAFF. The CDR3, as DNA: TGCAGCGATTCTGACAGGGGATACACTGAAGCTTTCTTT.

The chain combines TRBV6-6 with TRBJ2-2, with 9 bases identical to TRBD1. The V gene's germline CDR1 is MNHNY and CDR2 SVGAGI (reference sequence). The CDR3 extends over 16 amino acids. V gave up 5 bases and J gave up 4 bases; unmatched junction bases: 8. CDR3 coding DNA: TGTGCCAGCAGTCCGCGGGGACAGGGAGCCACCGGGGAGCTGTTTTTT. This gives the protein CASSPRGQGATGELFF.

The chain recombines TRBV6-5 with TRBJ2-1; 8 bases fit TRBD2. Germline trimming cut 0 bases from V and 9 bases from J; bases unmatched to any gene: 4. Germline V gene sequence: CDR1 MNHEY, CDR2 SVGAGI. This CDR3 is built from 14 residues. The CDR3 bases are TGTGCCAGCAGTTACTCGGCGGGAGGTACTGAGCAGTTCTTC. Its protein product is CASSYSAGGTEQFF.

This clone was observed a handful of times. The chain is built from TRBV5-4 and TRBJ1-3, with D perhaps matching TRBD1 (6 bases). Trimming took off 0 bases at V and 4 bases at J, with 8 bases between the two ends. Germline values: CDR1 SGHNT, CDR2 YYREEE (reference sequence). This CDR3 is built from 14 residues. The DNA of the CDR3 is TGTGCCAGCAGCTTGGACAGGGTAGGAAACACCATATATTTT. Protein product: CASSLDRVGNTIYF.

This clone was seen only a few times. The chain links TRBV7-2 to TRBJ2-2; perhaps TRBD2 as D (6 bases). Between the trimmed V and J ends, which lost 5 bases and 4 bases, there was a span of 14 bases. CDR1 is SGHTA and CDR2 is FQGNSA in the germline V gene. CDR3 size: 15 residues. As DNA, the CDR3 is TGTGCCAGCAGCCCTTTGGTAGCGGCCACCGGGGAGCTGTTTTTT. Translating gives CASSPLVAATGELFF.

The chain carries TRBV4-1 and TRBJ1-2; D possibly corresponds to TRBD1 (5 bases). Germline V lookup: CDR1 MGHRA, CDR2 YSYEKL. V was cut by 0 bases and J by 5 bases, with 16 bases left in between. CDR3 size: 16 residues. CDR3 nucleotides: TGCGCCAGCAGCCAAGATCTCGTGGGGGGAAAGTATGGCTACACCTTC. Amino acid sequence: CASSQDLVGGKYGYTF.

This chain connects TRBV5-8 to TRBJ2-5; D not resolved. This CDR3 spans 14 amino acids. Germline V gene data show CDR1 as SGHTS and CDR2 as YDEGEE. V was pared by 5 bases and J by 1 base, with 12 bases between. The CDR3 DNA reads TGTGCCAGCAGGCGATACGGGTCCCAAGAGACCCAGTACTTC. Translating gives CASRRYGSQETQYF.

The chain has TRBV7-9 and TRBJ2-5; D call uncertain. Trimming cost V 3 bases and J 5 bases, with 10 bases left between them. The CDR3 spans 13 residues. The germline CDR1 and CDR2 sequences are SEHNR and FQNEAQ (reference sequence). The CDR3 nucleotides are TGTGCCAGCAGCTTGGCCGGCAGGGAGACCCAGTACTTC. It yields the protein CASSLAGRETQYF. The full variable domain, rest sourced from reference TRBV7-9 and TRBJ2-5, is DTGVSQNPRHKITKRGQNVTFRCDPISEHNRLYWYRQTLGQGPEFLTYFQNEAQLEKSRLLSDRFSAERPKGSFSTLEIQRTEQGDSAMYLCASSLAGRETQYFGPGTRLLVL.

This chain joins TRBV7-9 and TRBJ1-2; D is perhaps TRBD1 (6 bases). This CDR3 has 15 residues. Germline CDR1 SEHNR, CDR2 FQNEAQ (reference sequence). The ends were cut back, 1 base at V and 4 bases at J, with 13 bases in the middle. CDR3 protein: CASSLGGTLTYGYTF. The CDR3 nucleotides read TGTGCCAGCAGCTTAGGGGGGACACTTACCTATGGCTACACCTTC.

The chain links TRBV19 to TRBJ1-2; D is unclear. V lost 3 bases to trimming and J lost 5 bases, with 4 bases between them. The germline V gene has CDR1 LNHDA and CDR2 SQIVND (reference sequence). The CDR3 totals 11 residues. Here the CDR3 DNA reads TGTGCCAGTAGTATCCATTATGGCTACACCTTC. Protein product: CASSIHYGYTF.

Concerning this clone: Other nucleotide sequences in the sample specify the same CDR3. This rearrangement joins TRBV11-2 to TRBJ1-1; D is uncertain. This CDR3 comprises 14 residues. The V and J ends lost 0 bases and 4 bases respectively, with 9 bases between them. Germline-derived CDR1 and CDR2 are SGHAT and FQNNGV. The CDR3 nucleotides are TGTGCCAGCAGCTTAGAATCCGGACTCACTGAAGCTTTCTTT. This codes for CASSLESGLTEAFF. Combining the CDR3 with reference TRBV11-2 and TRBJ1-1 gives the whole variable domain EAGVAQSPRYKIIEKRQSVAFWCNPISGHATLYWYQQILGQGPKLLIQFQNNGVVDDSQLPKDRFSAERLKGVDSTLKIQPAKLEDSAVYLCASSLESGLTEAFFGQGTRLTVV.

The V call is TRBV3-1 (or the pseudogene TRBV3-2), the J call TRBJ2-5; the match to TRBD2 covers 10 bases. The CDR3 has 16 amino acids. The J segment lost 4 bases and the V segment lost 4 bases, leaving 9 bases of the junction unmatched. Looked up from germline, CDR1 is LGHDT and CDR2 is YNNKEL (reference sequence). The CDR3 region has the DNA TGTGCCAGCAGCCTGGGGAGGCTAGCGGGAGTAGAGACCCAGTACTTC. Encoded protein: CASSLGRLAGVETQYF.

In this sample, this clone turned up once. The gene calls are TRBV5-4 and TRBJ1-2, with 7 nucleotides matching TRBD1. Germline trimming cut 2 bases from V and 2 bases from J; bases unmatched to any gene: 6. The CDR3 loop spans 15 amino acids. CDR1 is SGHNT, CDR2 YYREEE, per germline (reference sequence). The CDR3 protein is CASSFPGQLNYGYTF. In nucleotides, the CDR3 is TGTGCCAGCAGCTTTCCGGGACAGTTGAACTATGGCTACACCTTC.